Presented here are 18 T cell receptor beta chains from one specimen sequenced in a study of Ad26.COV2.S vaccination and SARS-CoV-2 variants. Described treatment: roughly 19 received Ad26.COV2.S at low or high dose, single or two shots; about 5 received placebo; per-sample allocation not given. The samples date from day 63 after the first vaccine or placebo injection. TCRdb keeps only in-frame clones here, not all; method: immunoSEQ multiplex PCR. The sample contains 400,000 to 450,000 clones, about 92% of which appear only once. Sequenced here: peripheral blood, sampled in a trial of Ad26.COV2.S vaccine versus placebo. These receptors originate from a person aged 18-65 years who received the Ad26.COV2.S COVID-19 vaccine or a placebo.

The chain combines TRBV7-6 with TRBJ2-7; D might be TRBD2 (5 bases). The CDR3 has 14 residues. V was cut by 0 bases and J by 2 bases, with 8 bases left in between. CDR1 and CDR2 (germline): SGHVS, FNYEAQ. The CDR3 protein is CASSLADGAYEQYF. The CDR3 DNA is TGTGCCAGCAGCTTAGCGGACGGGGCCTACGAGCAGTACTTC.

The chain has TRBV28 and TRBJ2-3, with D possibly being TRBD1 (5 bases). Trimming pared 4 bases from V and 0 bases from J, leaving 35 bases between. CDR3 length: 23 residues. Germline V gene lookup returns CDR1 MDHEN and CDR2 SYDVKM. CDR3 nucleotides: TGTGCCAGCAGTTCCGCCCCGACAGTAAAGATCCCCCCAGGAGCATTTAGCACAGATACGCAGTATTTT. As protein: CASSSAPTVKIPPGAFSTDTQYF.

The genes are TRBV11-2 and TRBJ2-2, with D possibly being TRBD1 (5 bases). Trimming took 2 bases from V and 4 from J, leaving 14 bases between them. The germline gives CDR1 SGHAT, CDR2 FQNNGV. This CDR3 has 16 residues. In DNA, the CDR3 is TGTGCCAGCAGCTTACAGGACATAACACTCACCGGGGAGCTGTTTTTT. It translates to CASSLQDITLTGELFF.

This chain links TRBV5-1 with TRBJ2-1; 10 bases fit TRBD2. There are 19 residues in the CDR3. V lost 0 bases, J lost 6 bases, and 15 bases stayed unmatched. The V gene's germline CDR1 is SGHRS and CDR2 YFSETQ. CDR3 coding DNA: TGCGCCAGCAGCTTGGAAGGTTTTGTCGGTTTAGCGGGAGGCAATGAGCAGTTCTTC. This codes for CASSLEGFVGLAGGNEQFF.

The rearrangement uses TRBV3-1 (or the pseudogene TRBV3-2) and TRBJ2-1; 7 bases match TRBD2. CDR3 length: 11 amino acids. Trimming removed 4 bases from V and 10 bases from J; junction bases left unmatched: 1. CDR1 and CDR2 from the germline V gene are LGHDT and YNNKEL (reference sequence). DNA for the CDR3: TGTGCCAGCAGCCTAGCGGGCGAGCAGTTCTTC. Protein product: CASSLAGEQFF.

This clone was recorded a few times. The gene calls are TRBV2 and TRBJ1-5, with D perhaps TRBD1 (6 bases). V lost 2 bases and J lost 3, with 17 bases in between. Germline CDR1 reads SNHLY; CDR2 reads FYNNEI. This CDR3 has 17 amino acids. The CDR3 here is CASSERQVGHFNQPQHF. The CDR3, as DNA: TGTGCCAGCAGTGAAAGACAGGTCGGACATTTCAATCAGCCCCAGCATTTT.

V and J are TRBV5-6 and TRBJ2-3; 13 nucleotides align to TRBD2. There are 17 residues in the CDR3. Germline V lookup: CDR1 SGHDT, CDR2 YYEEEE. The trim removed 2 bases at V and 5 bases at J, leaving 8 bases unmatched. The CDR3 DNA reads as TGTGCCAGCAGCTTCCAGGGACTAGCGGGATTCTTAGATACGCAGTATTTT. It encodes CASSFQGLAGFLDTQYF.

The rearrangement uses TRBV7-2 and TRBJ1-1; 7 nucleotides match TRBD1. V trimming: 4 bases; J trimming: 11 bases; junction bases outside the gene matches: 10. CDR1 and CDR2 from the germline V gene are SGHTA and FQGNSA. CDR3 length: 13 amino acids. CDR3 sequence (DNA): TGTGCCAGCAGCTCCCAACAGGGGATTCGGGCTTTCTTT. Residues: CASSSQQGIRAFF. Complete variable domain (other parts from reference TRBV7-2 and TRBJ1-1): GAGVSQSPSNKVTEKGKDVELRCDPISGHTALYWYRQSLGQGLEFLIYFQGNSAPDKSGLPSDRFSAERTGGSVSTLTIQRTQQEDSAVYLCASSSQQGIRAFFGQGTRLTVV.

This chain links TRBV19 with TRBJ2-2, with 8 bases that match TRBD2. With V trimmed by 3 bases and J by 4 bases, 7 bases remained unmatched. This CDR3 has 16 residues. CDR1 is LNHDA, CDR2 SQIVND, per germline (reference sequence). The CDR3 spells CASSIRTSRRTGELFF. The CDR3 DNA reads TGTGCCAGTAGTATCCGGACTAGCAGGCGCACCGGGGAGCTGTTTTTT.

The chain recombines TRBV11-3 with TRBJ2-7, with D perhaps assigned TRBD1 or TRBD2 (5 bases each). CDR1 is SGHNT and CDR2 is YENEEA in the germline V gene. This CDR3 region has 15 residues. V was cut by 3 bases and J by 0 bases, with 12 bases left in between. Here the CDR3 reads CASSFSKGSSYEQYF. Written as DNA, the CDR3 is TGTGCCAGCAGCTTCTCGAAGGGGAGCTCCTACGAGCAGTACTTC.

CDR3 loop: CASSASGGVYEQYF. The CDR3 nucleotides are TGTGCCAGCAGTGCAAGCGGTGGAGTCTACGAGCAGTACTTC. The chain has TRBV2 and TRBJ2-7; perhaps TRBD2 as D (5 bases). Trimming pared 4 bases from V and 3 bases from J, leaving 13 bases between. Germline loops: CDR1 SNHLY, CDR2 FYNNEI. The CDR3 totals 14 residues. Looking up the rest from reference TRBV2 and TRBJ2-7 gives the full variable domain: EPEVTQTPSHQVTQMGQEVILRCVPISNHLYFYWYRQILGQKVEFLVSFYNNEISEKSEIFDDQFSVERPDGSNFTLKIRSTKLEDSAMYFCASSASGGVYEQYFGPGTRLTVT.

The V gene is TRBV5-3, the J gene TRBJ2-7, with D perhaps assigned TRBD1 or TRBD2 (6 bases each). TRBV5-3 falls under the ORF class, with uncertain function. This CDR3 has 15 amino acids. Trimming pared 4 bases from V and 1 base from J, leaving 15 bases between. The CDR3 sequence: CARSPSGAWSYEQYF. In nucleotides, the CDR3 is TGTGCCAGAAGCCCCTCGGGGGCCTGGTCCTACGAGCAGTACTTC.

The V and J genes are TRBV28 and TRBJ1-2; 9 bases match TRBD1. The germline CDR1 and CDR2 sequences are MDHEN and SYDVKM. Unmatched junction bases numbered 7, after V lost 4 bases and J lost 4 bases. The CDR3 contains 15 residues. The CDR3 protein is CASSSGTGKIYGYTF. CDR3 DNA: TGTGCCAGCAGTTCCGGGACAGGGAAGATCTATGGCTACACCTTC.

V is TRBV9 and J is TRBJ2-5, with no clear D. CDR1 and CDR2 from the germline V gene are SGDLS and YYNGEE. Trimming left V 1 base short and J 2 bases short, with 6 bases between. This CDR3 has 13 residues. The chain's CDR3 is CASSVRWQETQYF. In DNA form, the CDR3 reads TGTGCCAGCAGCGTAAGGTGGCAAGAGACCCAGTACTTC.

This chain uses TRBV25-1 with TRBJ2-3; 9 positions match TRBD1. Germline-derived CDR1 and CDR2 are MGHDK and SYGVNS. V lost 6 bases to trimming and J lost 1 base; unmatched junction nucleotides: 8. The CDR3 runs 16 residues. The chain's CDR3 is CASSETGGFGTDTQYF. CDR3 bases: TGTGCCAGCAGCGAAACAGGGGGCTTCGGCACAGATACGCAGTATTTT.

The V and J genes are TRBV5-5 and TRBJ1-1; D remains unclear. The CDR3 spans 14 residues. Germline CDR1 SGHKS, CDR2 YYEKEE (reference sequence). V gave up 2 bases and J gave up 1 base, with 9 bases separating them. This CDR3 is CASSFQRPNTEAFF. DNA of the CDR3: TGTGCCAGCAGCTTTCAGCGGCCGAACACTGAAGCTTTCTTT.

This clone was recorded once. The V call is TRBV7-9, the J call TRBJ2-3; TRBD2 matches 10 bases. The CDR3 loop spans 15 amino acids. CDR1 is SEHNR and CDR2 is FQNEAQ in the germline V gene (reference sequence). V dropped 4 bases and J dropped 3; count of bases not matched to a gene: 4. CDR3 amino acids: CASSYSGRVTDTQYF. Here the CDR3 DNA reads TGTGCCAGCAGCTACAGCGGGAGGGTTACAGATACGCAGTATTTT.

This sequence joins TRBV7-2 and TRBJ1-4; D is undetermined. The germline V and J ends were trimmed by 6 bases and 4 bases, with 15 bases remaining between them. Germline V gives CDR1 SGHTA, CDR2 FQGNSA. There are 15 residues in the CDR3. The chain's CDR3 is CASRYGERNNEKLFF. The CDR3 bases are TGTGCCAGCAGGTACGGCGAGAGGAATAATGAAAAACTGTTTTTT.